This T cell receptor beta chain was identified in a study of control samples from healthy donors and cancer patients. Clones were read by immunoSEQ multiplex PCR, and TCRdb kept only the in-frame ones, dropping some. Here the sample spans 100,000 to 150,000 clones, roughly 90% being singletons. Looked up from germline, CDR1 is MDHEN and CDR2 is SYDVKM. This CDR3 is 16 amino acids long. Trimming removed 3 bases from V and 5 bases from J, with 19 bases in between. Sequencing was done on a sample of blood. The V gene is TRBV28, the J gene TRBJ1-1; D is uncertain. This sequence originates from a man aged 18 to 35 in good health. Here the CDR3 reads CASSFNRLGRLTEAFF. The CDR3 bases are TGTGCCAGCAGTTTTAATAGGTTAGGACGGCTGACTGAAGCTTTCTTT. The full variable domain, with the rest looked up from reference TRBV28 and TRBJ1-1, is DVKVTQSSRYLVKRTGEKVFLECVQDMDHENMFWYRQDPGLGLRLIYFSYDVKMKEKGDIPEGYSVSREKKERFSLILESASTNQTSMYLCASSFNRLGRLTEAFFGQGTRLTVV.